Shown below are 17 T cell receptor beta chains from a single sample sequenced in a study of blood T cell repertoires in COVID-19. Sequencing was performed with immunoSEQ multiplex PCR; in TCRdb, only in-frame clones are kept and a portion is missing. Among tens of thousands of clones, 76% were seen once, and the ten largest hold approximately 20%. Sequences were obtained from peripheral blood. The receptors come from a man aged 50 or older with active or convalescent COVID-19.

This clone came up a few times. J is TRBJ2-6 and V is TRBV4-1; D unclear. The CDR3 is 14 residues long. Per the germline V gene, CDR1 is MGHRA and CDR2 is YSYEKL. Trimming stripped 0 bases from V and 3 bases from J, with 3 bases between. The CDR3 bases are TGCGCCAGCAGCCAAGATCGTGGGGCCAACGTCCTGACTTTC. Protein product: CASSQDRGANVLTF.

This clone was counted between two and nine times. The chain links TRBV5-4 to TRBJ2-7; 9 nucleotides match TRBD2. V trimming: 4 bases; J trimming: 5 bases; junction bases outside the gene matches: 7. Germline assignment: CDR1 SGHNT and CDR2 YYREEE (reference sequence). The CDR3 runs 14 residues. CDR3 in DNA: TGTGCCAGCAGCCCCGCGGTAGCGGGGGACGAGCAGTACTTC. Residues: CASSPAVAGDEQYF.

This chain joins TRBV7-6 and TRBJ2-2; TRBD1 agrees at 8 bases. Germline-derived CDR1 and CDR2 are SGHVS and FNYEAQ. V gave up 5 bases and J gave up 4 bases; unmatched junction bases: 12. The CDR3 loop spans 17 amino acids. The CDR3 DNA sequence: TGTGCCAGCAGCCAACTTCCGGGACAGGAACTCACCGGGGAGCTGTTTTTT. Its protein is CASSQLPGQELTGELFF. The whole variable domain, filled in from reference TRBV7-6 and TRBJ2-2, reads GAGVSQSPRYKVTKRGQDVALRCDPISGHVSLYWYRQALGQGPEFLTYFNYEAQQDKSGLPNDRFSAERPEGSISTLTIQRTEQRDSAMYRCASSQLPGQELTGELFFGEGSRLTVL.

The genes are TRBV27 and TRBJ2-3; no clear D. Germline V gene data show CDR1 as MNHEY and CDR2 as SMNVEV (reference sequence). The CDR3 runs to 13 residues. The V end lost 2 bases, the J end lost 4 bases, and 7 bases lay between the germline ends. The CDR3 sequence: CASSLGSADTQYF. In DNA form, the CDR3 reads TGTGCCAGCAGTTTAGGCAGCGCAGATACGCAGTATTTT.

CDR3 nucleotide sequence: TGCGCCAGCAGCCGCCCGGACAGGGAGAAGTACGAGCAGTACTTC. Translating gives CASSRPDREKYEQYF. The chain links TRBV4-1 to TRBJ2-7, with 8 bases that match TRBD1. The CDR3 runs 15 residues. The trim removed 4 bases at V and 4 bases at J, leaving 9 bases unmatched. The germline V gene has CDR1 MGHRA and CDR2 YSYEKL.

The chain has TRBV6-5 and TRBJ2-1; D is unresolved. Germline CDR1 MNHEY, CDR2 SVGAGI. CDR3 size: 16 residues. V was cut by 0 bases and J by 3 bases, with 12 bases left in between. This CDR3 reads CASSYSRRSHYNEQFF. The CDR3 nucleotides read TGTGCCAGCAGTTACTCGAGAAGATCCCACTACAATGAGCAGTTCTTC.

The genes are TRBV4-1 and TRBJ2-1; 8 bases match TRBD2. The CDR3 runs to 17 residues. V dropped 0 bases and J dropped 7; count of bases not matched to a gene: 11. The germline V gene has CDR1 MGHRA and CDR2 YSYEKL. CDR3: CASSQELASGWRNEQFF. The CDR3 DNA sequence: TGCGCCAGCAGCCAAGAACTAGCTAGCGGGTGGAGGAATGAGCAGTTCTTC.

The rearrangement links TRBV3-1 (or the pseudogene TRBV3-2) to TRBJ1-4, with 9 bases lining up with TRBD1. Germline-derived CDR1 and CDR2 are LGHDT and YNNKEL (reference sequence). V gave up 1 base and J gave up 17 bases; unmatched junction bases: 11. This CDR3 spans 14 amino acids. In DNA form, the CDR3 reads TGTGCCAGCAGCCAAGGCCTTAAACAGGGGGCACTCTTTTTT. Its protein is CASSQGLKQGALFF.

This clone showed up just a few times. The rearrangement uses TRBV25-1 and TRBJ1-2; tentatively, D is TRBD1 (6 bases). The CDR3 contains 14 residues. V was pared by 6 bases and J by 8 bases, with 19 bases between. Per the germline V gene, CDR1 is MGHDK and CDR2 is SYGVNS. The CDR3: CASSRDINRGGYTF. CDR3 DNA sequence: TGTGCCAGCAGCCGGGACATAAATCGAGGGGGCTACACCTTC.

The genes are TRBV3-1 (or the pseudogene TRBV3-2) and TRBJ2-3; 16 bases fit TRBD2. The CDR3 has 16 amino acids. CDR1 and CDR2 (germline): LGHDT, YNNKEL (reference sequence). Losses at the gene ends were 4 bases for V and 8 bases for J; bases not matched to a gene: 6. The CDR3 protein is CASSPGTSGGVITQYF. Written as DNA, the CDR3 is TGTGCCAGCAGCCCCGGGACTAGCGGGGGGGTTATTACGCAGTATTTT.

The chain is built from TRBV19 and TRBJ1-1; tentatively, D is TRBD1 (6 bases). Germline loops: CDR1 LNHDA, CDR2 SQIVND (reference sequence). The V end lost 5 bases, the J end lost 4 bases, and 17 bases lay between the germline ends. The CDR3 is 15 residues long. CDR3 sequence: CASSDPGRGATEAFF. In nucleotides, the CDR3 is TGTGCCAGTAGTGACCCGGGACGGGGGGCCACTGAAGCTTTCTTT.

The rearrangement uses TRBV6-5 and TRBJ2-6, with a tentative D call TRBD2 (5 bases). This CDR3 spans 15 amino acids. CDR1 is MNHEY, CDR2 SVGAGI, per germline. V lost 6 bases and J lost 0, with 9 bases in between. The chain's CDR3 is CASRSEGSGANVLTF. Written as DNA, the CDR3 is TGTGCCAGCAGGTCAGAGGGCTCTGGGGCCAACGTCCTGACTTTC.

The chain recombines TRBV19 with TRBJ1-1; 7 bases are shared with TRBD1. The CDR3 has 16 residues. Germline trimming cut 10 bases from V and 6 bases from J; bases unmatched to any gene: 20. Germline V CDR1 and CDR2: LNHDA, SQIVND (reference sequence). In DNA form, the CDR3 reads TGTGCCACCCAAGCGGGTGACAGGGTCGGAGTCCCTGAAGCTTTCTTT. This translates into CATQAGDRVGVPEAFF.

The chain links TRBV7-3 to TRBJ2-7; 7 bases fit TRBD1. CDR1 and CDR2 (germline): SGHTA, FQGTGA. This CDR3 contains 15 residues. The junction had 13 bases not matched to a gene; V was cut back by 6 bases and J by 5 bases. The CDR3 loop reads CASRSAGTGDHEQYF. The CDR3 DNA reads TGTGCCAGCAGGTCCGCCGGCACAGGGGACCACGAGCAGTACTTC. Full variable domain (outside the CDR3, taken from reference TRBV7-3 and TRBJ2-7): GAGVSQTPSNKVTEKGKYVELRCDPISGHTALYWYRQSLGQGPEFLIYFQGTGAADDSGLPNDRFFAVRPEGSVSTLKIQRTERGDSAVYLCASRSAGTGDHEQYFGPGTRLTVT.

The CDR3 DNA is TGTGCCAGCAACGGGCAGCCCCAGCATTTT. Residues: CASNGQPQHF. The chain links TRBV28 to TRBJ1-5; the D is unclear. The V and J ends lost 7 bases and 7 bases respectively, with 5 bases between them. CDR1 is MDHEN and CDR2 is SYDVKM in the germline V gene. The CDR3 contains 10 residues.

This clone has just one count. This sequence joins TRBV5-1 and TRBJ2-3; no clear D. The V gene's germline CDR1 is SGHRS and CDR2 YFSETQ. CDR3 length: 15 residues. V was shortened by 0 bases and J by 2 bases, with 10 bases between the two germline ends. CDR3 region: CASSLGLPNTDTQYF. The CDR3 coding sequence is TGCGCCAGCAGCTTGGGACTCCCCAACACAGATACGCAGTATTTT. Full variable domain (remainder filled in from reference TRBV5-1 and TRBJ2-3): KAGVTQTPRYLIKTRGQQVTLSCSPISGHRSVSWYQQTPGQGLQFLFEYFSETQRNKGNFPGRFSGRQFSNSRSEMNVSTLELGDSALYLCASSLGLPNTDTQYFGPGTRLTVL.

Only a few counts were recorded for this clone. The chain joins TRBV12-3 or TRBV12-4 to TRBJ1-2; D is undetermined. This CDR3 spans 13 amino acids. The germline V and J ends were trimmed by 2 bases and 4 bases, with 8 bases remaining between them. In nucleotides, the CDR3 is TGTGCCAGCAGTTTAACGGAGTTCTATGGCTACACCTTC. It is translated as CASSLTEFYGYTF.